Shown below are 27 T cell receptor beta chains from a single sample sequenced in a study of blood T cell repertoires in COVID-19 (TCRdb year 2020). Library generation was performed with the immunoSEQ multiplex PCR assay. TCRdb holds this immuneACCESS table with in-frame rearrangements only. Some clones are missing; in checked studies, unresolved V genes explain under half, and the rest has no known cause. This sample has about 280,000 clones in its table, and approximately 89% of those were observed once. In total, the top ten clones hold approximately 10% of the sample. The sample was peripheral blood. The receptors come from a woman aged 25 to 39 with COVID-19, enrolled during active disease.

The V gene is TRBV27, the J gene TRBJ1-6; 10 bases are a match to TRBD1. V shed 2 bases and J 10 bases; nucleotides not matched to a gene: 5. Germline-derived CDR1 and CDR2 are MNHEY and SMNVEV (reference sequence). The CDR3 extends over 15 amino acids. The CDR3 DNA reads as TGTGCCAGCAGTTTAGTGGGGACAGGGGCCTCACCCCTCCACTTT. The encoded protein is CASSLVGTGASPLHF.

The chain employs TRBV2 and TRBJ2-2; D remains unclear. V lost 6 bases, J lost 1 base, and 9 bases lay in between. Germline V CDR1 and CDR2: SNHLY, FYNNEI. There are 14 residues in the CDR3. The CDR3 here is CASRKYRNTGELFF. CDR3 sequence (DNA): TGTGCCAGCAGGAAATACAGGAACACCGGGGAGCTGTTTTTT.

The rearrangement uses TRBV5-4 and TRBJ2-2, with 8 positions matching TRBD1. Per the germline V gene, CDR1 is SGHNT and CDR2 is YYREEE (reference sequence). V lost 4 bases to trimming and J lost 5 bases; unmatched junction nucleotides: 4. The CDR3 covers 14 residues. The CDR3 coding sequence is TGTGCCAGCAGCCTTACAGGGGGGACCGGGGAGCTGTTTTTT. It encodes CASSLTGGTGELFF.

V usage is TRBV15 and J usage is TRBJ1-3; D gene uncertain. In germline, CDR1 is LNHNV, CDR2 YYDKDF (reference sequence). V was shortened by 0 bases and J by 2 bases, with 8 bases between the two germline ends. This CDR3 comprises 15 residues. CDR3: CATSRDRGPGNTIYF. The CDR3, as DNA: TGTGCCACCAGCAGAGATCGTGGGCCTGGAAACACCATATATTTT.

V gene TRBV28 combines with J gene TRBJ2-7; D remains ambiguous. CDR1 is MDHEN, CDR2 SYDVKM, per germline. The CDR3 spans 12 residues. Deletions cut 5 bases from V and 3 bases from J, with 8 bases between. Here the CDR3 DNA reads TGTGCCAGCAGTCTCCGAGGCTACGAGCAGTACTTC. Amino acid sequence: CASSLRGYEQYF.

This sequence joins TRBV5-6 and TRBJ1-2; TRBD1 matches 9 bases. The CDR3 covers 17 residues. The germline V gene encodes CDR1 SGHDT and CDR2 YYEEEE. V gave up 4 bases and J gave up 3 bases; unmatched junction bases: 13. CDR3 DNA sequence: TGTGCCAGCAGCCTAGGACAGGGGACCTTACGGGACTATGGCTACACCTTC. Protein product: CASSLGQGTLRDYGYTF.

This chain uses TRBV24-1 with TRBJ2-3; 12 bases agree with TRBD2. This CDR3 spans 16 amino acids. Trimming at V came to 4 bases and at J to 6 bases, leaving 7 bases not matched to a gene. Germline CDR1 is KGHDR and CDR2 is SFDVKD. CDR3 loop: CATSDGTSGRGDTQYF. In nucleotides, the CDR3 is TGTGCCACCAGTGACGGGACTAGCGGGCGAGGGGATACGCAGTATTTT.

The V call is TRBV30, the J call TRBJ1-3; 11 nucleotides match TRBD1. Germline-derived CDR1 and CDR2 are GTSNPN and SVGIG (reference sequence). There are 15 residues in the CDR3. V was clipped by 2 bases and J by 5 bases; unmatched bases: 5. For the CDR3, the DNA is TGTGCCTGGAGTTCCGGACAGGGGGCGAGAAACACCATATATTTT. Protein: CAWSSGQGARNTIYF.

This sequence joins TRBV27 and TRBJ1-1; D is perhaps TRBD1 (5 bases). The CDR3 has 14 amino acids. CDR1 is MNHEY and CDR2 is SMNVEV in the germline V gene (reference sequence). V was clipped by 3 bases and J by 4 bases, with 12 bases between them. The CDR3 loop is CASSFTGFATEAFF. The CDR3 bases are TGTGCCAGCAGTTTTACAGGTTTCGCCACTGAAGCTTTCTTT.

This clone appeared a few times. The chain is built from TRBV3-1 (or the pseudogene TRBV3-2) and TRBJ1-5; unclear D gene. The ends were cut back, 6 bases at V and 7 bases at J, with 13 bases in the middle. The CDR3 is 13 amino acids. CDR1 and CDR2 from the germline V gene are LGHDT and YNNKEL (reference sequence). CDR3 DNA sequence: TGTGCCAGCAGTCCATTTTCGGGGCAGCCCCAGCATTTT. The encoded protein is CASSPFSGQPQHF.

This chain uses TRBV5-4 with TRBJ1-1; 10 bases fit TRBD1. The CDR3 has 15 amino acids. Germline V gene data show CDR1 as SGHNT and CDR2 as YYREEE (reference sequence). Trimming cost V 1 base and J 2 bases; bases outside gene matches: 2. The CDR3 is CASSLWDRGNTEAFF. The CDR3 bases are TGTGCCAGCAGCTTGTGGGACAGGGGAAACACTGAAGCTTTCTTT.

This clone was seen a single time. The CDR3 bases are TGTGCCATCGGATCCAGGGACAAATCGGGGTCCTACGAGCAGTACTTC. Translated: CAIGSRDKSGSYEQYF. The chain combines TRBV10-3 with TRBJ2-7; D may be TRBD1 (6 bases). Trimming left V 8 bases short and J 1 base short, with 21 bases between. Germline values: CDR1 ENHRY, CDR2 SYGVKD. The CDR3 has 16 amino acids.

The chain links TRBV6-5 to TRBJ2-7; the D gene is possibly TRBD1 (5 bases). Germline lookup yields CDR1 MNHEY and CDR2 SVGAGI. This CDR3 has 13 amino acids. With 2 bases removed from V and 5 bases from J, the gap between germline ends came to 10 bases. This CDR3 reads CASSYSQGDEQYF. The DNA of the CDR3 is TGTGCCAGCAGTTACAGCCAGGGCGACGAGCAGTACTTC.

CDR3 DNA sequence: TGCGCCAGCAGCCCCCGGACAGGAGGGAACACTGAAGCTTTCTTT. This encodes CASSPRTGGNTEAFF. The V call is TRBV5-1, the J call TRBJ1-1; 7 positions match TRBD1. Germline loops: CDR1 SGHRS, CDR2 YFSETQ. V shed 4 bases, J shed 1 base, and the junction held 7 bases outside the gene matches. The CDR3 is made up of 15 amino acids.

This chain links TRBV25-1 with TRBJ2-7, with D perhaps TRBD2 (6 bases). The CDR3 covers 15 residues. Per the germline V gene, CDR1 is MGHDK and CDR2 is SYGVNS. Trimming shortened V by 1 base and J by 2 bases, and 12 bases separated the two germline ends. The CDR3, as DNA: TGTGCCAGCAGTGAATCTAGCGACCCAGCCTACGAGCAGTACTTC. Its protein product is CASSESSDPAYEQYF.

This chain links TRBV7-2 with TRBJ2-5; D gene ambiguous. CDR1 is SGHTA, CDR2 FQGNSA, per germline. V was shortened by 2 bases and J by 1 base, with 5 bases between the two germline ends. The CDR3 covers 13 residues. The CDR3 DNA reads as TGTGCCAGCAGCTTATCCATCCAAGAGACCCAGTACTTC. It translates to CASSLSIQETQYF.

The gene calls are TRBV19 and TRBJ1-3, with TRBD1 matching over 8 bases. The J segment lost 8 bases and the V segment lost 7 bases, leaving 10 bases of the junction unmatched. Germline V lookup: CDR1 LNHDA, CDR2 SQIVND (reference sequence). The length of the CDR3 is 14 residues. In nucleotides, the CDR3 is TGTGCCAGTACCAGGACAGGGTATGGGGACACCATATATTTT. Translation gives CASTRTGYGDTIYF.

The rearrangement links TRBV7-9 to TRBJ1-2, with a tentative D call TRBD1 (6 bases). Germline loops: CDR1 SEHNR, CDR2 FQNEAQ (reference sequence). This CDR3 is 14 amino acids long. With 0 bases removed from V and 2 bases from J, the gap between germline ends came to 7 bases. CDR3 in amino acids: CASSLADSNYGYTF. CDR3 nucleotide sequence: TGTGCCAGCAGCTTAGCGGACAGCAACTATGGCTACACCTTC.

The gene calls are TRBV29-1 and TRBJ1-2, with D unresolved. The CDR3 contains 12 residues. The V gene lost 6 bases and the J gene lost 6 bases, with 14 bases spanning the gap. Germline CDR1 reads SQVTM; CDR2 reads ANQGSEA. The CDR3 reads CSVIQKTDGYTF. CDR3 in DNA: TGCAGCGTGATACAGAAAACCGATGGCTACACCTTC. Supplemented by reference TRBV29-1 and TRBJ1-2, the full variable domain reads SAVISQKPSRDICQRGTSLTIQCQVDSQVTMMFWYRQQPGQSLTLIATANQGSEATYESGFVIDKFPISRPNLTFSTLTVSNMSPEDSSIYLCSVIQKTDGYTFGSGTRLTVV.

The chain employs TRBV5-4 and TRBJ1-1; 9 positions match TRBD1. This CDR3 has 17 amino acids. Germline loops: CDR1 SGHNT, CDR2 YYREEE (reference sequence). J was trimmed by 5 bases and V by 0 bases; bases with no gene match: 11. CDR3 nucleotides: TGTGCCAGCAGCTTGGGGGGGACAGGGATCAAGCGGACTGAAGCTTTCTTT. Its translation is CASSLGGTGIKRTEAFF. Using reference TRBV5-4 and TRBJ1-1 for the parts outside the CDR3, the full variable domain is ETGVTQSPTHLIKTRGQQVTLRCSSQSGHNTVSWYQQALGQGPQFIFQYYREEENGRGNFPPRFSGLQFPNYSSELNVNALELDDSALYLCASSLGGTGIKRTEAFFGQGTRLTVV.

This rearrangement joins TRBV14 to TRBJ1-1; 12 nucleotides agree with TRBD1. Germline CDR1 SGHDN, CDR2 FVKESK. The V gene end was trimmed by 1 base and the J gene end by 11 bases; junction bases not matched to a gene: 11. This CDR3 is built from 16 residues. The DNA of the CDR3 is TGTGCCAGCAGCCAAGGGACCGGGACAGGGGGCCCGTGGGCTTTCTTT. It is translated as CASSQGTGTGGPWAFF.

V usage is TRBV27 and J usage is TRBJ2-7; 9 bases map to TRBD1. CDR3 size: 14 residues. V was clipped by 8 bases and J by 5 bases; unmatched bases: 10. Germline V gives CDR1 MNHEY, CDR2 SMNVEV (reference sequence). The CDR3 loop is CASRDPGQGNEQYF. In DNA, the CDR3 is TGTGCCAGCCGAGACCCGGGACAGGGAAACGAGCAGTACTTC.

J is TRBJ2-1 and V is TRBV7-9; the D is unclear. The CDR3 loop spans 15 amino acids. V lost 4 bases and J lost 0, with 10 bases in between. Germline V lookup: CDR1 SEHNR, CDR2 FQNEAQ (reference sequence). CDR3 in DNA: TGTGCCAGCAGCTCAATACCGAGCTCCTACAATGAGCAGTTCTTC. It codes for CASSSIPSSYNEQFF.

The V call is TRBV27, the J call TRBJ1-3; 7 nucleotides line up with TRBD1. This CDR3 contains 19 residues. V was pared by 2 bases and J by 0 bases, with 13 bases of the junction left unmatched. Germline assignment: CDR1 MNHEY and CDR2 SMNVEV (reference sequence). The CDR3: CASSLTSPTGPGSGNTIYF. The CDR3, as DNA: TGTGCCAGCAGTTTAACGTCTCCGACAGGGCCCGGCTCTGGAAACACCATATATTTT.

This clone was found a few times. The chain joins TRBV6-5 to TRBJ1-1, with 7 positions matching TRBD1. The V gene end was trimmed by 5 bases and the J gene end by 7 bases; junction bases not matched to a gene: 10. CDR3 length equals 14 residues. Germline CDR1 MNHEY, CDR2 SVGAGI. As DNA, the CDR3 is TGTGCCAGCAGTCATAGGGACAGACGGTATGAAGCTTTCTTT. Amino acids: CASSHRDRRYEAFF.

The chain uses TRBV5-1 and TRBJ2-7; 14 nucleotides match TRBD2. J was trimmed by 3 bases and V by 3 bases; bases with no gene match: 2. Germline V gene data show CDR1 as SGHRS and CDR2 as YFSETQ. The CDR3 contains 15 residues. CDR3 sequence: CASSWGTSGGYEQYF. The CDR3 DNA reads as TGCGCCAGCAGCTGGGGGACTAGCGGGGGCTACGAGCAGTACTTC.

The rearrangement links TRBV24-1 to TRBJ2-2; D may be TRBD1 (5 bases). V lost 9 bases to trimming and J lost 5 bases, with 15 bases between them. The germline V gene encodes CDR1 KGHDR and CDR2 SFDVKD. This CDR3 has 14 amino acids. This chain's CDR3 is CATRSGAPTGELFF. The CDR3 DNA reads TGTGCCACCCGAAGTGGGGCACCAACCGGGGAGCTGTTTTTT.